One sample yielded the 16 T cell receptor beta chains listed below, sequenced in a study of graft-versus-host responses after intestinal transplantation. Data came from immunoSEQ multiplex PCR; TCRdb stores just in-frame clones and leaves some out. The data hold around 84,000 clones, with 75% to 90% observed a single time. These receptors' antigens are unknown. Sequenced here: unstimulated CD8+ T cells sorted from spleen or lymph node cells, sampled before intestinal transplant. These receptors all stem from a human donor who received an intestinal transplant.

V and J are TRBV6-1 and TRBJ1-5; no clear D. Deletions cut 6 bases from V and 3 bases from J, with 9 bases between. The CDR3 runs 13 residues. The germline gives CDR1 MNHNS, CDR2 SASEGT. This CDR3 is CASRWESNQPQHF. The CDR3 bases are TGTGCCAGCAGGTGGGAATCCAATCAGCCCCAGCATTTT.

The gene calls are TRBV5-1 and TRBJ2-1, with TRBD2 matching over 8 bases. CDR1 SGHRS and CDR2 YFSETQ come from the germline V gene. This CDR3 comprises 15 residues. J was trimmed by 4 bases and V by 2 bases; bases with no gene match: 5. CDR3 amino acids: CASSFWTGGYNEQFF. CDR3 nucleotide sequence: TGCGCCAGCAGCTTCTGGACGGGAGGGTACAATGAGCAGTTCTTC.

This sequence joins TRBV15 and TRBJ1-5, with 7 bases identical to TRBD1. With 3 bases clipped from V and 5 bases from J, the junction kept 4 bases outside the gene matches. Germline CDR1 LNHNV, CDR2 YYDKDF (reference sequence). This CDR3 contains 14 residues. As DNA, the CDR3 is TGTGCCACCAGCAGCAGGGGGAACGATCAGCCCCAGCATTTT. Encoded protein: CATSSRGNDQPQHF.

The CDR3 loop is CASSVGGGINYGYTF. CDR3 nucleotides: TGTGCCAGCAGCGTAGGTGGGGGCATCAACTATGGCTACACCTTC. The genes are TRBV9 and TRBJ1-2; D possibly corresponds to TRBD1 (6 bases). Germline V lookup: CDR1 SGDLS, CDR2 YYNGEE. This CDR3 comprises 15 residues. Trimming left V 0 bases short and J 2 bases short, with 11 bases between.

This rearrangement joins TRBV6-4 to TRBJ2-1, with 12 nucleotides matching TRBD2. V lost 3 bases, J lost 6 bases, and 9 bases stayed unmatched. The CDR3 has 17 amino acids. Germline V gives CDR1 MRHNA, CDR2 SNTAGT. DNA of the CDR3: TGTGCCAGCAGTGAATCCCCTCCGGGACTAGCGGGCAATGAGCAGTTCTTC. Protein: CASSESPPGLAGNEQFF.

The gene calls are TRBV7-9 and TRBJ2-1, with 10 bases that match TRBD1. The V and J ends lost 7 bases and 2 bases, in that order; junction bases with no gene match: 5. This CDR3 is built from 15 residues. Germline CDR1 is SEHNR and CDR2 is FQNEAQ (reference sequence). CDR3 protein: CASTRGTGAYNEQFF. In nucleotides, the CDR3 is TGTGCCAGCACCCGTGGGACAGGGGCCTACAATGAGCAGTTCTTC.

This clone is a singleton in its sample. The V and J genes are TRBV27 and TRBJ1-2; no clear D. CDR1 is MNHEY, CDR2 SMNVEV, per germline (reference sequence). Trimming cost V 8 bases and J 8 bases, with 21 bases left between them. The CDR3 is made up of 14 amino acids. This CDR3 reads CASGPLVGFGGYTF. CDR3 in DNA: TGTGCCAGCGGACCCCTAGTAGGATTCGGGGGCTACACCTTC.

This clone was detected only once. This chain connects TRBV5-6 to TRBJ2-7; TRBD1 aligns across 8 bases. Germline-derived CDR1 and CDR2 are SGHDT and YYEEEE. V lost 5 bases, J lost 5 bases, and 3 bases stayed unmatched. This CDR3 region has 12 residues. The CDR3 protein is CASSSDRDEQYF. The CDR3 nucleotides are TGTGCCAGCAGTTCGGACAGGGACGAGCAGTACTTC. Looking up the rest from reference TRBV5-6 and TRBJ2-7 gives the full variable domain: DAGVTQSPTHLIKTRGQQVTLRCSPKSGHDTVSWYQQALGQGPQFIFQYYEEEERQRGNFPDRFSGHQFPNYSSELNVNALLLGDSALYLCASSSDRDEQYFGPGTRLTVT.

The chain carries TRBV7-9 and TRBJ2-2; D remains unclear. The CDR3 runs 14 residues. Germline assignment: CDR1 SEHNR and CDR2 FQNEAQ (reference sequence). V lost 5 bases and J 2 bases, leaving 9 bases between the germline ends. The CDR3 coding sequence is TGTGCCAGCAGCCTCGGATCCAACACCGGGGAGCTGTTTTTT. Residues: CASSLGSNTGELFF.

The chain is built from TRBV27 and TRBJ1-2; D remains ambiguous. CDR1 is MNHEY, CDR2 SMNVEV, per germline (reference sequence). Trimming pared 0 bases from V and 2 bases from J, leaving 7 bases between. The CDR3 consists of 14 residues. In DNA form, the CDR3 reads TGTGCCAGCAGTTTATCGGTACGGAACTATGGCTACACCTTC. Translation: CASSLSVRNYGYTF.

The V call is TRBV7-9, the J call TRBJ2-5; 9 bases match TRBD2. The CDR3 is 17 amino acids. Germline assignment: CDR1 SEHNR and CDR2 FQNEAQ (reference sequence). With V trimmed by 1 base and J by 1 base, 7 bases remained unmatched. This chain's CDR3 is CASSLEETSGGQETQYF. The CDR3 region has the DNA TGTGCCAGCAGCTTAGAGGAGACTAGCGGTGGCCAAGAGACCCAGTACTTC. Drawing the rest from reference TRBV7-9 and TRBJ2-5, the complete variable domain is DTGVSQNPRHKITKRGQNVTFRCDPISEHNRLYWYRQTLGQGPEFLTYFQNEAQLEKSRLLSDRFSAERPKGSFSTLEIQRTEQGDSAMYLCASSLEETSGGQETQYFGPGTRLLVL.

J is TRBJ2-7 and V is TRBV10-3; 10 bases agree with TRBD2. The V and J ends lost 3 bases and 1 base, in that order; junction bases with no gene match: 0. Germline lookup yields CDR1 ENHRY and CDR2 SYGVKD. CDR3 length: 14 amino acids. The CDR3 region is CAISEAGGSYEQYF. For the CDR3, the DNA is TGTGCCATCAGTGAAGCGGGAGGGTCCTACGAGCAGTACTTC.

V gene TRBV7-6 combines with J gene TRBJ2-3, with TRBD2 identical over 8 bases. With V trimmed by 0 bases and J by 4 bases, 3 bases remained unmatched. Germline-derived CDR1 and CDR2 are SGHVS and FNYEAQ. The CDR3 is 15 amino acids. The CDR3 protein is CASSLAGGEADTQYF. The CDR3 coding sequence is TGTGCCAGCAGCTTAGCCGGGGGGGAGGCAGATACGCAGTATTTT.

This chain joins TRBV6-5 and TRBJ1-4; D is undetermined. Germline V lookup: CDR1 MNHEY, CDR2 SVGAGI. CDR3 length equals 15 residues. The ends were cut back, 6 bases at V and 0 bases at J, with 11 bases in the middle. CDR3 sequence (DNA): TGTGCCAGCAGCCGGACCCAAGCAACTAATGAAAAACTGTTTTTT. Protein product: CASSRTQATNEKLFF.

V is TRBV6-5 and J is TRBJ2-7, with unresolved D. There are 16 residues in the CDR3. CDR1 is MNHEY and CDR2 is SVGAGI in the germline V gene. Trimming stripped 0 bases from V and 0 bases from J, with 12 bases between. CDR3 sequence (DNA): TGTGCCAGCAGTTACTCGGTGGGTGACTCCTCCTACGAGCAGTACTTC. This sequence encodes CASSYSVGDSSYEQYF.

In DNA form, the CDR3 reads TGTGCCAGCAGTGAAGTGGGGACAGGGAACTATGGCTACACCTTC. It translates to CASSEVGTGNYGYTF. The rearrangement uses TRBV6-1 and TRBJ1-2; 9 bases align to TRBD1. The ends lost 1 base at V and 2 bases at J; junction bases unmatched: 2. Germline CDR1 and CDR2: MNHNS and SASEGT. The CDR3 is made up of 15 amino acids.